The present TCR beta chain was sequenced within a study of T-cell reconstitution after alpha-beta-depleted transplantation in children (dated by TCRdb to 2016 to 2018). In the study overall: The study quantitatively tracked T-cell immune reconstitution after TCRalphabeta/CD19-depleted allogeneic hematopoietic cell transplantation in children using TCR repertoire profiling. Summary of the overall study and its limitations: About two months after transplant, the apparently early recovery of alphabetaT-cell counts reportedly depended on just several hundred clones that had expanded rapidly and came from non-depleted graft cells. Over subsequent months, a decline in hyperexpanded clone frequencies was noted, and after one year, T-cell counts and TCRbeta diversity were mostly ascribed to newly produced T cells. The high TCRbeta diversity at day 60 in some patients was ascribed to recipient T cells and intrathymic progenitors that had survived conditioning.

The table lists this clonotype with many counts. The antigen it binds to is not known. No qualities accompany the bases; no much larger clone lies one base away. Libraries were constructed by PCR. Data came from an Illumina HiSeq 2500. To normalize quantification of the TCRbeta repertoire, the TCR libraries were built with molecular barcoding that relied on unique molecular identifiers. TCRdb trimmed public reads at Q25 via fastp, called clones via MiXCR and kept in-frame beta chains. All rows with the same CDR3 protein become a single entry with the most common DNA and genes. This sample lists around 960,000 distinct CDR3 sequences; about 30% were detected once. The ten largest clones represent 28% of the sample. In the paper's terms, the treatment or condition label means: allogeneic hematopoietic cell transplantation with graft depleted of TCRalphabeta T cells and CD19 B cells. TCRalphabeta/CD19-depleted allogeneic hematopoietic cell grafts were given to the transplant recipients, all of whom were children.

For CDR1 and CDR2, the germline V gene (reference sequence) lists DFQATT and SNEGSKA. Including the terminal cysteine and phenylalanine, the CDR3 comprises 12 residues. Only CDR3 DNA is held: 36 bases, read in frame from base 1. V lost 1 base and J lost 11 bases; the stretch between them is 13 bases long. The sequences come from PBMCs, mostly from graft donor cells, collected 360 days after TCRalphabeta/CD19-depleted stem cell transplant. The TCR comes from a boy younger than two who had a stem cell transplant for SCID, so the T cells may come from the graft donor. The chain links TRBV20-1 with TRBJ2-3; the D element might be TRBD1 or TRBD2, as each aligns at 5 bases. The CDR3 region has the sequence CSARAAGGQQYF. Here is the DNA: TGCAGTGCTAGAGCTGCTGGAGGACAGCAGTATTTT.